This entry lists 9 T cell receptor beta chains sequenced from one sample in a study of blood T cell repertoires in COVID-19. The method was immunoSEQ multiplex PCR; TCRdb's version includes in-frame clones alone and lacks a portion of them. This table has about 180,000 clones, about four fifths appearing once. What was sequenced was peripheral blood. These receptors all stem from a man aged 65-85 years with active or convalescent COVID-19.

The chain has TRBV27 and TRBJ2-3; tentative D call: TRBD1 (5 bases). Trimming cost V 2 bases and J 3 bases, with 15 bases left between them. In germline, CDR1 is MNHEY, CDR2 SMNVEV (reference sequence). The CDR3 contains 16 residues. The CDR3 loop is CASSLSRPGSTDTQYF. CDR3 nucleotide sequence: TGTGCCAGCAGTTTAAGTCGGCCAGGGTCGACAGATACGCAGTATTTT.

The rearrangement joins TRBV3-1 (or the pseudogene TRBV3-2) to TRBJ2-7, with 15 positions matching TRBD2. The CDR3 has 16 residues. The V gene's germline CDR1 is LGHDT and CDR2 YNNKEL (reference sequence). J gave up 3 bases and V 4 bases, and 4 bases lay outside the gene matches. The CDR3 DNA follows: TGTGCCAGCAGCCCCCCGGGACTAGCGGGGGGCTACGAGCAGTACTTC. Translating it yields CASSPPGLAGGYEQYF.

The rearrangement links TRBV7-9 to TRBJ1-2, with 7 positions matching TRBD1. This CDR3 has 15 amino acids. The germline V gene has CDR1 SEHNR and CDR2 FQNEAQ (reference sequence). The V and J ends lost 1 base and 1 base, in that order; junction bases with no gene match: 3. The chain's CDR3 is CASSLGGQDNYGYTF. DNA for the CDR3: TGTGCCAGCAGCTTAGGAGGACAGGATAACTATGGCTACACCTTC.

This clone was observed a single time. The V gene is TRBV7-2, the J gene TRBJ1-5, with D perhaps TRBD1 (6 bases). V was pared by 4 bases and J by 1 base, with 14 bases between. This CDR3 spans 16 amino acids. CDR1 and CDR2 (germline): SGHTA, FQGNSA. The DNA of the CDR3 is TGTGCCAGCAGCTGGGATGGGGGCGGGAGCAATCAGCCCCAGCATTTT. This codes for CASSWDGGGSNQPQHF.

The chain joins TRBV7-2 to TRBJ2-3; possibly TRBD2 for D (7 bases). V shed 3 bases and J shed 3 bases, with 16 bases lying between them. The CDR3 has 16 residues. Germline CDR1 reads SGHTA; CDR2 reads FQGNSA. CDR3 protein: CASSFRGGAPTDTQYF. In DNA form, the CDR3 reads TGTGCCAGCAGCTTTAGGGGGGGTGCCCCTACAGATACGCAGTATTTT.

DNA of the CDR3: TGTGCCAGCAGTTCTTTTGGGAGAGTAGGGTTTAGCAATCAGCCCCAGCATTTT. This gives the protein CASSSFGRVGFSNQPQHF. The chain is built from TRBV28 and TRBJ1-5; the D is unclear. The CDR3 has 18 residues. Germline V gives CDR1 MDHEN, CDR2 SYDVKM. V shed 4 bases and J shed 0 bases, with 19 bases lying between them.

This clone showed up just once. The chain joins TRBV4-3 to TRBJ1-3; D not certain. V gave up 1 base and J gave up 7 bases, with 14 bases separating them. CDR1 and CDR2 from the germline V gene are LGHNA and YSLEER. The CDR3 sequence is 15 residues long. The CDR3 nucleotides read TGCGCCAGCAGCCAAGTGATAGGGATAGCGAACACCATATATTTT. Encoded protein: CASSQVIGIANTIYF.

This clone was seen just once. The chain joins TRBV2 to TRBJ1-5; 7 bases match TRBD1. There are 18 residues in the CDR3. V dropped 2 bases and J dropped 0; count of bases not matched to a gene: 10. Germline values: CDR1 SNHLY, CDR2 FYNNEI. The CDR3 loop is CASSELPRDSYSNQPQHF. In nucleotides, the CDR3 is TGTGCCAGCAGTGAACTTCCTCGGGACAGTTATAGCAATCAGCCCCAGCATTTT.

This chain joins TRBV20-1 and TRBJ2-5, with D uncertain. Germline loops: CDR1 DFQATT, CDR2 SNEGSKA (reference sequence). The V end was cut by 1 base, the J end by 10 bases, with 10 bases between. This CDR3 spans 11 amino acids. The chain's CDR3 is CSARATVDQYF. The CDR3 DNA follows: TGCAGTGCTAGAGCTACAGTCGACCAGTACTTC.